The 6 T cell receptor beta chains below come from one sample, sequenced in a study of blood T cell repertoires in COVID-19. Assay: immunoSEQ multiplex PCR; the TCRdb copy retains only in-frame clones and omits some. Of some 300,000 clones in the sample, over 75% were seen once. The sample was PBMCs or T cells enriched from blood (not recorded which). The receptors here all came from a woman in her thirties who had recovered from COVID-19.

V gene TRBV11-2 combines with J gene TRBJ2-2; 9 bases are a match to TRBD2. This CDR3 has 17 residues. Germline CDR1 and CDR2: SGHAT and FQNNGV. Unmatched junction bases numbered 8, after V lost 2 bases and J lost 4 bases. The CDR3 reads CASSLPRRAGGTGELFF. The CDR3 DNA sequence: TGTGCCAGCAGCTTACCTCGTCGAGCGGGAGGCACCGGGGAGCTGTTTTTT.

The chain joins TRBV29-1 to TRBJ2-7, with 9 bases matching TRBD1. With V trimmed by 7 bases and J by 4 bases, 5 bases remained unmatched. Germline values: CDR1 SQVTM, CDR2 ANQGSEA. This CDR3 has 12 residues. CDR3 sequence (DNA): TGCAGCGGAGGGACAGGGTCTTACGAGCAGTACTTC. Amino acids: CSGGTGSYEQYF.

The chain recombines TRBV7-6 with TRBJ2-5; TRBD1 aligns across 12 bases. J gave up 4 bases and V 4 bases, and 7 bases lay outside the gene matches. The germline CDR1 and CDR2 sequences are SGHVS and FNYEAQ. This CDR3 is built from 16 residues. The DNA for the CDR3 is TGTGCCAGCAGCTCCAGGGACAGGGGGCGTTTAGAGACCCAGTACTTC. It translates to CASSSRDRGRLETQYF.

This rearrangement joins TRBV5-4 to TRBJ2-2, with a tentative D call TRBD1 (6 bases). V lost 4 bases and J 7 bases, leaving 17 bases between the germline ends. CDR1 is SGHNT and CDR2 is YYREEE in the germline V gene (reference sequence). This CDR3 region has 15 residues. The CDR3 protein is CASSPGQNVVGELFF. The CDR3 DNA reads TGTGCCAGCAGCCCCGGACAGAACGTGGTCGGGGAGCTGTTTTTT.

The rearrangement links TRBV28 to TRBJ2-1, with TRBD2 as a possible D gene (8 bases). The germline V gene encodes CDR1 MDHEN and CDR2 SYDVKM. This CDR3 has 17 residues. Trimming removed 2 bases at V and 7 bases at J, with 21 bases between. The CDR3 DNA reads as TGTGCCAGCAGTTTACTGGCAGCGGGAGCAGGGGGGAATGAGCAGTTCTTC. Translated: CASSLLAAGAGGNEQFF.

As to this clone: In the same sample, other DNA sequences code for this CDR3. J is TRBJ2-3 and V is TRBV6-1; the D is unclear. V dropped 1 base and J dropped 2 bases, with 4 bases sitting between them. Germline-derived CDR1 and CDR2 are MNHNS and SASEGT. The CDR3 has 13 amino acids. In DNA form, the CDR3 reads TGTGCCAGCAGTGAAGTTTACACAGATACGCAGTATTTT. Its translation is CASSEVYTDTQYF.